This T cell receptor beta chain is drawn from a study of T cell changes during pregnancy in multiple sclerosis. The CDR3 length is 15 residues. J gave up 6 bases and V 1 base, and 4 bases lay outside the gene matches. The germline CDR1 and CDR2 sequences are MNHNY and SVGAGI (reference sequence). Generated by immunoSEQ multiplex PCR, the TCRdb table keeps only in-frame clones and is missing some. The sample contains about 28,000 clones, 90% to 95% of which appear only once. The chain links TRBV6-6 to TRBJ1-5, with 9 bases lining up with TRBD1. The sequence was collected from a female donor with multiple sclerosis, enrolled in a pregnancy study. This specimen was CD4+ T cells from peripheral blood mononuclear cells, taken after pregnancy. This CDR3 reads CASSYLGQGSQPQHF. The CDR3 coding sequence is TGTGCCAGCAGTTACTTGGGACAGGGCAGTCAGCCCCAGCATTTT.